These 3 T cell receptor beta chains were sequenced from one sample in a study of CD8+ T cells in alopecia areata. Treatment reported: oral pan-JAK inhibitor, 5-10 mg twice daily. Isolated RNA was reverse transcribed into cDNA used as the sequencing template. The repertoire was sequenced with immunoSEQ multiplex PCR; TCRdb's copy has only in-frame clones and lacks some. This table holds about 94,000 clones, just over 70% found once. The sequences come from CD8+ T cells sorted from blood, collected at approximately week 42, from a patient treated with tofacitinib. The receptors derive from a human donor with alopecia areata.

This clone was counted a few times. V usage is TRBV29-1 and J usage is TRBJ1-1, with D hard to call. The CDR3 length is 12 residues. V gave up 3 bases and J gave up 1 base, with 6 bases separating them. The germline CDR1 and CDR2 sequences are SQVTM and ANQGSEA. The chain's CDR3 is CSVEERNTEAFF. CDR3 DNA: TGCAGCGTTGAGGAACGGAACACTGAAGCTTTCTTT.

V usage is TRBV9 and J usage is TRBJ2-2; D uncertain. CDR1 and CDR2 (germline): SGDLS, YYNGEE. Trimming took 0 bases from V and 3 from J, leaving 6 bases between them. The CDR3 contains 14 residues. This CDR3 reads CASSVGIDTGELFF. The CDR3 DNA reads as TGTGCCAGCAGCGTAGGGATTGACACCGGGGAGCTGTTTTTT. The full variable domain, in which reference TRBV9 and TRBJ2-2 provide the parts outside the CDR3, is DSGVTQTPKHLITATGQRVTLRCSPRSGDLSVYWYQQSLDQGLQFLIQYYNGEERAKGNILERFSAQQFPDLHSELNLSSLELGDSALYFCASSVGIDTGELFFGEGSRLTVL.

The CDR3 coding sequence is TGTGCCAGCAGCGTAGAACCCGGTTTTAACACTGAAGCTTTCTTT. Translation: CASSVEPGFNTEAFF. The chain carries TRBV9 and TRBJ1-1; unclear D gene. V shed 0 bases and J shed 2 bases, with 11 bases lying between them. Per germline, CDR1 SGDLS and CDR2 YYNGEE. The CDR3 is 15 residues long.